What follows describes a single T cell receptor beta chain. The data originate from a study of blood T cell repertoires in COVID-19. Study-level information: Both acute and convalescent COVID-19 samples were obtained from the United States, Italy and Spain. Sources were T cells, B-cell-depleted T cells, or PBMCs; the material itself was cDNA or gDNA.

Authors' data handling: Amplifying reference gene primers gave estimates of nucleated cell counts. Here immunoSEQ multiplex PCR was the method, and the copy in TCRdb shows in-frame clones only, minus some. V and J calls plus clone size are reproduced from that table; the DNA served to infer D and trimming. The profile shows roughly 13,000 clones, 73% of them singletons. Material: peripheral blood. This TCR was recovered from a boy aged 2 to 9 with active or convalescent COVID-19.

The CDR3 here is CASSQVLAGGGEQFF. In DNA form, the CDR3 reads TGTGCCAGCAGCCAAGTTCTAGCGGGAGGGGGTGAGCAGTTCTTC. The chain links TRBV14 to TRBJ2-1; 12 bases map to TRBD2. CDR1 SGHDN and CDR2 FVKESK come from the germline V gene. V gave up 1 base and J gave up 9 bases; unmatched junction bases: 4. CDR3 size: 15 residues.